The 30 T cell receptor beta chains below all came from one sample that was sequenced in a study of T cell clones after liver transplantation. TCRdb's copy holds only in-frame clones and misses some; the assay was immunoSEQ multiplex PCR. The top ten hold roughly 23% of the sample, which has 9,800 or so clones, about 72% seen once. The sample consisted of CD8+ T cells from blood, taken at the roughly 16-month timepoint. The receptor source for this set is a human patient who received a liver transplant. Some T cells may arise from the graft donor.

The CDR3 DNA follows: TGTGCCAGCAGTAGGGGATCTACCTACAATGAGCAGTTCTTC. This translates into CASSRGSTYNEQFF. The V call is TRBV27, the J call TRBJ2-1; tentatively, D is TRBD1 (5 bases). This CDR3 comprises 14 residues. Germline V lookup: CDR1 MNHEY, CDR2 SMNVEV (reference sequence). Trimming shortened V by 5 bases and J by 2 bases, and 10 bases separated the two germline ends.

The rearrangement links TRBV6-1 to TRBJ1-2, with 8 bases identical to TRBD1. After removal of 6 bases from V and 5 bases from J, the junction contained 11 bases not matched to a gene. The CDR3 is 15 amino acids. Germline CDR1 MNHNS, CDR2 SASEGT. CDR3 in DNA: TGTGCCAGCAGGGAGGGACAGGCCTCCCATTATGGCTACACCTTC. This codes for CASREGQASHYGYTF.

The V call is TRBV21-1, the J call TRBJ1-6. TRBV21-1 corresponds to a pseudogene. The CDR3 loop spans 15 amino acids. The DNA of the CDR3 is TGTGCCAGCAGCGGCAACTGGGGTTTTAATTCACCCCTCCACTTT. Translation: CASSGNWGFNSPLHF.

Turning to this clone: At one end the junction does not follow the germline gene, possibly because of a read error. The chain combines TRBV7-7 with TRBJ2-1, with unresolved D. The germline CDR1 and CDR2 sequences are SSHAT and FNYEAQ (reference sequence). CDR3 size: 13 residues. The CDR3 bases are TGTGCTAGCAGCTCCCCTGGGCGCAATGAGCAGTTCTTC. Amino acid sequence: CASSSPGRNEQFF.

The rearrangement joins TRBV6-4 to TRBJ2-3; 8 nucleotides line up with TRBD2. The V gene end was trimmed by 4 bases and the J gene end by 1 base; junction bases not matched to a gene: 4. The germline gives CDR1 MRHNA, CDR2 SNTAGT. The CDR3 runs 15 residues. The CDR3, as DNA: TGTGCCAGCAGTGCCACGACTAGCGGCACAGATACGCAGTATTTT. Protein product: CASSATTSGTDTQYF.

The chain is built from TRBV4-3 and TRBJ1-4, with 12 bases lining up with TRBD1. CDR1 LGHNA and CDR2 YSLEER come from the germline V gene. The length of the CDR3 is 16 residues. The trim removed 0 bases at V and 7 bases at J, leaving 3 bases unmatched. The CDR3 region is CASSQERGQGAEKLFF. The CDR3 coding sequence is TGCGCCAGCAGCCAAGAGAGGGGACAGGGGGCTGAAAAACTGTTTTTT.

This clone was found a few times. The chain employs TRBV7-9 and TRBJ2-1; 9 bases fit TRBD2. The CDR3 is made up of 14 amino acids. Per germline, CDR1 SEHNR and CDR2 FQNEAQ (reference sequence). V dropped 8 bases and J dropped 4; count of bases not matched to a gene: 6. This CDR3 reads CASGGLAGYNEQFF. For the CDR3, the DNA is TGTGCCAGCGGGGGACTAGCAGGGTACAATGAGCAGTTCTTC.

The chain combines TRBV19 with TRBJ1-5, with 10 positions matching TRBD1. The CDR3 is made up of 15 amino acids. With 6 bases clipped from V and 4 bases from J, the junction kept 6 bases outside the gene matches. Germline loops: CDR1 LNHDA, CDR2 SQIVND (reference sequence). The CDR3 nucleotides read TGTGCCAGTAGGAGACCGGGACAGGGGAATCAGCCCCAGCATTTT. Residues: CASRRPGQGNQPQHF.

This clone turned up a few times. The chain couples TRBV27 to TRBJ1-1; tentatively, D is TRBD1 (5 bases). The CDR3 length is 16 residues. Germline V gives CDR1 MNHEY, CDR2 SMNVEV (reference sequence). The V end lost 1 base, the J end lost 0 bases, and 12 bases lay between the germline ends. The CDR3 spells CASSLLGGGLNTEAFF. CDR3 nucleotides: TGTGCCAGCAGTTTATTGGGGGGGGGATTGAACACTGAAGCTTTCTTT.

The chain carries TRBV7-9 and TRBJ2-3, with no clear D. Germline loops: CDR1 SEHNR, CDR2 FQNEAQ (reference sequence). The CDR3 runs to 16 residues. V dropped 1 base and J dropped 3 bases, with 14 bases sitting between them. Here the CDR3 DNA reads TGTGCCAGCAGCTTAGGGGTCTCTGATATAACAGATACGCAGTATTTT. Residues: CASSLGVSDITDTQYF.

The chain employs TRBV10-3 and TRBJ2-3; D uncertain. CDR1 is ENHRY and CDR2 is SYGVKD in the germline V gene. Trimming pared 6 bases from V and 0 bases from J, leaving 7 bases between. This CDR3 is built from 13 residues. This CDR3 reads CAISAASTDTQYF. CDR3 sequence (DNA): TGTGCCATCAGCGCCGCTAGCACAGATACGCAGTATTTT.

V is TRBV9 and J is TRBJ2-5, with a tentative D call TRBD1 (7 bases). Germline V gene lookup returns CDR1 SGDLS and CDR2 YYNGEE. The CDR3 loop spans 15 amino acids. The V gene lost 4 bases and the J gene lost 4 bases, with 17 bases spanning the gap. The DNA of the CDR3 is TGTGCCAGCAGCCCCGCAGGGGGGTTTGGAGAGACCCAGTACTTC. Amino acids: CASSPAGGFGETQYF. Together with reference TRBV9 and TRBJ2-5, the CDR3 gives the full variable domain: DSGVTQTPKHLITATGQRVTLRCSPRSGDLSVYWYQQSLDQGLQFLIQYYNGEERAKGNILERFSAQQFPDLHSELNLSSLELGDSALYFCASSPAGGFGETQYFGPGTRLLVL.

The rearrangement joins TRBV5-5 to TRBJ1-5; D is unclear. The germline V and J ends were trimmed by 1 base and 0 bases, with 11 bases remaining between them. The germline gives CDR1 SGHKS, CDR2 YYEKEE (reference sequence). This CDR3 has 16 amino acids. This CDR3 is CASSLWTGLSNQPQHF. CDR3 DNA sequence: TGTGCCAGCAGCTTGTGGACGGGCCTTAGCAATCAGCCCCAGCATTTT.

This chain connects TRBV28 to TRBJ2-1; TRBD1 matches 11 bases. Unmatched junction bases numbered 9, after V lost 7 bases and J lost 7 bases. The CDR3 contains 15 residues. Germline CDR1 MDHEN, CDR2 SYDVKM. Written as DNA, the CDR3 is TGTGCCAGCACCGCTTGGACAGGGGGCTTGAATGAGCAGTTCTTC. It is translated as CASTAWTGGLNEQFF. Supplemented by reference TRBV28 and TRBJ2-1, the full variable domain reads DVKVTQSSRYLVKRTGEKVFLECVQDMDHENMFWYRQDPGLGLRLIYFSYDVKMKEKGDIPEGYSVSREKKERFSLILESASTNQTSMYLCASTAWTGGLNEQFFGPGTRLTVL.

This clone was picked up one time. V gene TRBV7-8 combines with J gene TRBJ2-2, with 9 bases lining up with TRBD2. V gave up 8 bases and J gave up 1 base; unmatched junction bases: 5. The germline CDR1 and CDR2 sequences are SGHVS and FQNEAQ. The length of the CDR3 is 15 residues. CDR3 sequence reads: CASYIAGENTGELFF. Here the CDR3 DNA reads TGTGCCAGCTATATAGCGGGGGAGAACACCGGGGAGCTGTTTTTT.

The chain joins TRBV6-4 to TRBJ2-2, with 10 bases identical to TRBD2. The ends lost 5 bases at V and 3 bases at J; junction bases unmatched: 3. There are 15 residues in the CDR3. Germline loops: CDR1 MRHNA, CDR2 SNTAGT. The CDR3 sequence is CASSPTSGDTGELFF. The DNA of the CDR3 is TGTGCCAGCAGTCCCACTAGCGGGGACACCGGGGAGCTGTTTTTT.

The chain couples TRBV12-2 to TRBJ2-3; TRBD2, the table's D call, was not compared with the DNA. TRBV12-2 is assigned pseudogene status. The CDR3 covers 17 residues. The CDR3 loop is CASRFTRTSGGTDTQYF. The CDR3 bases are TGTGCAAGTCGCTTTACCAGGACTAGCGGGGGGACAGATACGCAGTATTTT.

This clone has just a few counts. This CDR3 is also generated by other DNA sequences in the sample. The chain carries TRBV7-9 and TRBJ2-1; maybe TRBD2 (5 bases). V was shortened by 4 bases and J by 8 bases, with 9 bases between the two germline ends. Per the germline V gene, CDR1 is SEHNR and CDR2 is FQNEAQ (reference sequence). The CDR3 contains 12 residues. The CDR3: CASSSDGDEQFF. The CDR3 DNA reads as TGTGCCAGCAGCTCGGACGGGGATGAGCAGTTCTTC.

The chain uses TRBV28 and TRBJ2-7, with a weak D call TRBD2 (6 bases). The V end lost 3 bases, the J end lost 2 bases, and 14 bases lay between the germline ends. This CDR3 comprises 15 residues. Germline CDR1 MDHEN, CDR2 SYDVKM. The CDR3 bases are TGTGCCAGCAGTTTCCGCGGGGTACGAACCTACGAGCAGTACTTC. It yields the protein CASSFRGVRTYEQYF.

This clone has only one observation. The chain employs TRBV27 and TRBJ2-3; D is uncertain. This CDR3 spans 14 amino acids. Trimming shortened V by 8 bases and J by 0 bases, and 12 bases separated the two germline ends. Germline CDR1 and CDR2: MNHEY and SMNVEV (reference sequence). CDR3 sequence: CASSGWPSTDTQYF. CDR3 in DNA: TGTGCCAGCTCGGGTTGGCCTAGCACAGATACGCAGTATTTT.

The rearrangement links TRBV19 to TRBJ1-1; D possibly corresponds to TRBD1 (6 bases). The CDR3 has 13 amino acids. V gave up 3 bases and J gave up 6 bases, with 11 bases separating them. The germline gives CDR1 LNHDA, CDR2 SQIVND (reference sequence). The CDR3 DNA reads TGTGCCAGTAGTATCGGGACACGGCCTGAAGCTTTCTTT. Protein: CASSIGTRPEAFF.

This clone qualifies as medium-sized. V is TRBV7-9 and J is TRBJ2-7, with D perhaps matching TRBD2 (6 bases). CDR3 length: 16 residues. Looked up from germline, CDR1 is SEHNR and CDR2 is FQNEAQ (reference sequence). Trimming removed 7 bases from V and 3 bases from J, with 22 bases in between. The CDR3 DNA follows: TGTGCCAGCAACGAGGGGTGGGCGGGGACCCACTACGAGCAGTACGTC. This codes for CASNEGWAGTHYEQYV.

Judged by abundance, this clone is medium-sized. J is TRBJ1-2 and V is TRBV6-5; D is possibly TRBD1 (6 bases). The CDR3 is made up of 14 amino acids. CDR1 and CDR2 from the germline V gene are MNHEY and SVGAGI. V dropped 7 bases and J dropped 3 bases, with 15 bases sitting between them. CDR3 coding DNA: TGTGCCAGCACCCAGGACAGCTTATACTATGGCTACACCTTC. It codes for CASTQDSLYYGYTF.

This clone turned up a few times. The rearrangement uses TRBV7-6 and TRBJ2-3; D gene ambiguous. The CDR3 loop spans 13 amino acids. CDR1 and CDR2 (germline): SGHVS, FNYEAQ. With 4 bases removed from V and 5 bases from J, the gap between germline ends came to 10 bases. CDR3 protein: CASSSSIGDTQYF. In DNA, the CDR3 is TGTGCCAGCAGCTCCTCAATCGGAGATACGCAGTATTTT.

Note on this clone: The sample has other DNA sequences that encode this CDR3 too. The chain recombines TRBV7-2 with TRBJ2-5; D may be TRBD1 (5 bases). Germline assignment: CDR1 SGHTA and CDR2 FQGNSA. V shed 9 bases and J shed 6 bases, with 14 bases lying between them. This CDR3 comprises 12 residues. The CDR3 nucleotides read TGTGCCAGTAGCCCGAAGGGGAAGACCCAGTACTTC. This encodes CASSPKGKTQYF.

The genes are TRBV6-4 and TRBJ2-1; D assignment may be TRBD1 or TRBD2 (5 bases each). The germline V and J ends were trimmed by 2 bases and 6 bases, with 14 bases remaining between them. Germline V gene lookup returns CDR1 MRHNA and CDR2 SNTAGT. This CDR3 is 15 amino acids long. CDR3 loop: CASSDGSGRINEQFF. Here the CDR3 DNA reads TGTGCCAGCAGTGACGGGTCGGGGCGAATCAATGAGCAGTTCTTC.

This sequence joins TRBV1 and TRBJ2-7; the table's D call of TRBD2 was not tested on the DNA. TRBV1 counts as a pseudogene. This CDR3 contains 15 residues. The CDR3 DNA sequence: TGCACCAGCAGCCAACCCACTAGCGGGAGGGCTCGGCAGTACGTC. It yields the protein CTSSQPTSGRARQYV.

The rearrangement links TRBV7-9 to TRBJ2-7, with a tentative D call TRBD1 (6 bases). Germline V CDR1 and CDR2: SEHNR, FQNEAQ (reference sequence). V was pared by 5 bases and J by 2 bases, with 13 bases between. The CDR3 sequence is 14 residues long. The CDR3 bases are TGTGCCAGCAGCATGGCAGGGGACCCCTACGAGCAGTACTTC. Amino acid sequence: CASSMAGDPYEQYF.

The chain recombines TRBV4-1 with TRBJ1-2; D not certain. This CDR3 is 15 amino acids long. With 0 bases removed from V and 3 bases from J, the gap between germline ends came to 11 bases. Per the germline V gene, CDR1 is MGHRA and CDR2 is YSYEKL. CDR3 sequence reads: CASSQDQSWDYGYTF. Here the CDR3 DNA reads TGCGCCAGCAGCCAAGATCAAAGCTGGGACTATGGCTACACCTTC.

This chain connects TRBV14 to TRBJ1-1; weak D call: TRBD1 (6 bases). In germline, CDR1 is SGHDN, CDR2 FVKESK. The ends were cut back, 4 bases at V and 5 bases at J, with 11 bases in the middle. The CDR3 totals 13 residues. CDR3 region: CASSLGARTEAFF. CDR3 sequence (DNA): TGTGCCAGCAGCCTGGGGGCAAGAACTGAAGCTTTCTTT.